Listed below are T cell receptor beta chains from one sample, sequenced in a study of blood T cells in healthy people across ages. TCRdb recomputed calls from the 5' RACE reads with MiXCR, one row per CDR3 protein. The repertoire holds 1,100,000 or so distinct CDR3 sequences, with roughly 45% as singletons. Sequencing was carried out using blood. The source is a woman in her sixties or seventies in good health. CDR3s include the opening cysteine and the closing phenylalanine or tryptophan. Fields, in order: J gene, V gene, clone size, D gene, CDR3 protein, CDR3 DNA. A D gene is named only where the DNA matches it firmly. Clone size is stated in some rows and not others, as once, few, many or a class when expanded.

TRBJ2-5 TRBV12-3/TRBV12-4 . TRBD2 CASTGTSGSEQYF TGTGCCAGCACCGGGACTAGCGGGAGTGAGCAGTACTTC
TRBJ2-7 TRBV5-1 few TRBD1 CASSSYTGDRGYEQYF TGCGCCAGCAGCTCCTACACCGGGGACAGGGGCTACGAGCAGTACTTC
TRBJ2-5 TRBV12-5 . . CATDPASAVCGEQYF TGTGCTACCGACCCGGCGTCGGCGGTATGCGGAGAGCAGTACTTC
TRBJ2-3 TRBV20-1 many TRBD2 CSARVSGRDTDTQYF TGCAGTGCTAGAGTCAGCGGGAGGGACACAGATACGCAGTATTTT
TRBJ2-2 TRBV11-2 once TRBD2 CASSLGSGGTGELFF TGTGCCAGCAGCTTAGGGTCCGGGGGGACCGGGGAGCTGTTTTTT
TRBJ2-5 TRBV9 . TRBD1 CASSVGQGARNEQYF TGTGCCAGCAGCGTAGGGCAGGGGGCTCGGAATGAGCAGTACTTC
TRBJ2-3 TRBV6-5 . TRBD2 CASSSDRLAGRRTDTQYF TGTGCCAGCAGTTCTGACAGACTAGCGGGGAGACGCACAGATACGCAGTATTTT
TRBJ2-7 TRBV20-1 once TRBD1 CSAMDRSSYEQYF TGCAGTGCTATGGACAGGTCCTCCTACGAGCAGTACTTC
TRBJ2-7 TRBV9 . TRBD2 CASSVAGGISYEQYF TGTGCCAGCAGCGTAGCGGGGGGAATATCCTACGAGCAGTACTTC
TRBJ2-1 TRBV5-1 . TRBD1 CASSKVPTGGGNNEQFF TGCGCCAGCAGCAAGGTACCGACAGGGGGAGGAAACAATGAGCAGTTCTTC
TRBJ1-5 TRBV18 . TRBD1 CASSPKDRGNQPQHF TGTGCCAGCTCACCAAAGGACAGGGGAAATCAGCCCCAGCATTTT
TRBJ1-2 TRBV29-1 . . CSAGTGKSGYTF TGCAGCGCCGGGACGGGGAAGTCGGGCTACACCTTC
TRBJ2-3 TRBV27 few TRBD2 CASRPSGRDTQYF TGTGCCAGCAGACCAAGCGGGAGAGATACGCAGTATTTT
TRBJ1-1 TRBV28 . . CASSDPGHNAEAFF TGTGCCAGCAGTGACCCGGGACATAACGCTGAAGCTTTCTTT
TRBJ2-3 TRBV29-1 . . CSVGGTQSTQYF TGCAGCGTTGGCGGTACCCAGAGTACGCAGTATTTT
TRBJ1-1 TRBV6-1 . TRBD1 CASGDYRGGTEAFF TGTGCCAGCGGGGACTACAGGGGTGGAACTGAAGCTTTCTTT
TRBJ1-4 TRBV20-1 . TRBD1 CSAPDRGNEKLFF TGCAGTGCTCCCGACAGGGGTAATGAAAAACTGTTTTTT
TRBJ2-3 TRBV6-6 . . CASSYRGIGTDTQYF TGTGCCAGCAGTTACCGAGGGATTGGCACAGATACGCAGTATTTT
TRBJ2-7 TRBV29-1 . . CSAMNRRSYEQYF TGCAGCGCCATGAACAGGCGATCCTACGAGCAGTACTTC
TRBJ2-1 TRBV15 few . CATEQGRRQHYNEQFF TGTGCCACAGAACAGGGGAGGCGGCAACATTACAATGAGCAGTTCTTC
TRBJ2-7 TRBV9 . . CASSVAGGRGYEQYF TGTGCCAGCAGCGTAGCCGGAGGGCGCGGATACGAGCAGTACTTC
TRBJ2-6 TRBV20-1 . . CSARDRNRNPSGANVLTF TGCAGTGCTAGAGATAGGAACAGGAACCCCTCTGGGGCCAACGTCCTGACTTTC
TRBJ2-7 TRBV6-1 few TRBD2 CASSGAGVGYEQYF TGTGCCAGCAGTGGAGCGGGAGTGGGCTACGAGCAGTACTTC
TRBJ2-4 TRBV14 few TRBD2 CASSQDLTTSAKNIQYF TGTGCCAGCAGCCAAGATCTTACGACTAGCGCCAAAAACATTCAGTACTTC
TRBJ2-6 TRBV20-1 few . CSAPDGVSGANVLTF TGCAGTGCCCCGGACGGAGTCTCTGGGGCCAACGTCCTGACTTTC
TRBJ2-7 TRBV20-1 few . CSAVGREVLVDYEQYF TGCAGTGCCGTGGGCAGGGAGGTTCTGGTCGACTACGAGCAGTACTTC
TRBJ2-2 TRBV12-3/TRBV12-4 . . CASSLFTNTGELFF TGTGCCAGCAGTTTATTCACGAACACCGGGGAGCTGTTTTTT
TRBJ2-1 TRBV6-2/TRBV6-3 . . CATGTQYNEQFF TGTGCCACAGGGACCCAGTACAATGAGCAGTTCTTC
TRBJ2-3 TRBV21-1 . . CASSRTGVRDTQYF TGTGCCAGCAGCCGGACAGGGGTGAGAGATACGCAGTATTTT
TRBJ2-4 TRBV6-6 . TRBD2 CASSYSSGLAKNVQYF TGTGCCAGCAGTTACTCATCTGGACTAGCCAAAAACGTTCAGTACTTC
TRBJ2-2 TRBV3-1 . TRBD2 CASSQGLAGGDTGELFF TGTGCCAGCAGCCAAGGACTAGCGGGAGGTGACACCGGGGAGCTGTTTTTT
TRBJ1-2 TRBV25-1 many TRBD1 CASSEGTDYGYTF TGTGCCAGCAGTGAAGGGACAGACTATGGCTACACCTTC
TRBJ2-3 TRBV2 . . CATKLRLGSTDTQYF TGTGCCACGAAACTAAGGTTGGGGAGCACAGATACGCAGTATTTT
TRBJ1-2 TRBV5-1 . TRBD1 CASSPRTGAANYGYTF TGCGCCAGCAGCCCCCGGACAGGAGCAGCTAACTATGGCTACACCTTC
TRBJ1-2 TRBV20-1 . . CSARPEVYGYTF TGCAGTGCTAGACCCGAGGTTTATGGCTACACCTTC
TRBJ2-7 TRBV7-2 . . CASTLNRGAVQYNEQYF TGTGCCAGCACTCTAAACCGGGGAGCGGTCCAGTACAATGAGCAGTACTTC
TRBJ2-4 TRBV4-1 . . CASSQVRGSGNFIAKNIQYF TGCGCCAGCAGCCAAGTCCGGGGCAGCGGTAATTTTATAGCCAAAAACATTCAGTACTTC
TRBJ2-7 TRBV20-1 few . CSAEIRGSRGGEQYF TGCAGTGCCGAGATTCGGGGTAGCAGGGGTGGAGAGCAGTACTTC
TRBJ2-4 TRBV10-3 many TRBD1 CAISEGTGGAVGKNIQYF TGTGCCATCAGTGAGGGGACAGGGGGCGCGGTTGGCAAAAACATTCAGTACTTC
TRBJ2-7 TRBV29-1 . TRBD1 CSVEVGTGRLISPSEQYF TGCAGCGTCGAAGTCGGGACAGGGCGGCTGATTTCCCCCAGCGAGCAGTACTTC
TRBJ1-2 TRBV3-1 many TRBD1 CASRGTGRRGYTF TGTGCCAGCAGGGGGACAGGGCGTCGTGGCTACACCTTC
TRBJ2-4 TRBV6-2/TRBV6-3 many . CASSVEGDIQYF TGTGCCAGCAGCGTGGAGGGTGACATTCAGTACTTC
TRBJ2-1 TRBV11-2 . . CASGNTGYNEQFF TGTGCCTCCGGAAACACCGGTTACAATGAGCAGTTCTTC
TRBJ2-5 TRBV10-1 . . CASSNREETQYF TGCGCCAGCAGCAACAGGGAAGAGACCCAGTACTTC
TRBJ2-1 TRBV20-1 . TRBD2 CSARDLTSGHISSYNEQFF TGCAGTGCTAGAGATCTGACTAGCGGGCATATAAGCTCCTACAATGAGCAGTTCTTC
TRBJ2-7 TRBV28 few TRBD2 CASSTSGSGFGEQYF TGTGCCAGCAGTACTAGCGGGAGCGGGTTTGGCGAGCAGTACTTC
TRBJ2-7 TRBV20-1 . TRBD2 CSAPPAGAPTYEQYF TGCAGTGCTCCCCCAGCGGGAGCCCCTACCTACGAGCAGTACTTC
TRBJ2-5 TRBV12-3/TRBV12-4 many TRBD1 CASSSNTGGGETQYF TGTGCCAGCAGCTCCAACACAGGGGGCGGGGAGACCCAGTACTTC
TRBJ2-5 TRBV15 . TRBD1 CATSRGRQGLQETQYF TGTGCCACCAGCAGAGGCCGACAGGGCCTCCAAGAGACCCAGTACTTC
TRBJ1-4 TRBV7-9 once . CASSSQQGSNEKLFF TGTGCCAGCAGCTCCCAACAGGGATCTAATGAAAAACTGTTTTTT
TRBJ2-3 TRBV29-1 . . CSVQSWDTQYF TGCAGCGTTCAGTCTTGGGATACGCAGTATTTT
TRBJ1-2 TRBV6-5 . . CASSYSGGQGYGYTF TGTGCCAGCAGTTACAGCGGGGGGCAGGGCTATGGCTACACCTTC
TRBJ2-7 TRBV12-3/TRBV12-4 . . CASSPTGPSGEQYF TGTGCCAGCAGTCCTACCGGGCCCAGCGGCGAGCAGTACTTC
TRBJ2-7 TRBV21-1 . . CASSKRTARRGPTYEQYF TGTGCCAGCAGCAAAAGGACGGCGCGGCGGGGCCCAACCTACGAGCAGTACTTC
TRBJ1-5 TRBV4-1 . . CASSQDRSSAQHF TGCGCCAGCAGCCAAGATCGGTCATCGGCCCAGCATTTT
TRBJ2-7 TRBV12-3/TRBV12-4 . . CASTPQPASTEQYF TGTGCCAGCACCCCTCAACCGGCTAGTACCGAGCAGTACTTC
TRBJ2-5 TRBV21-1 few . CASSKARAPPQETQYF TGTGCCAGCAGCAAAGCGCGCGCGCCTCCACAAGAGACCCAGTACTTC